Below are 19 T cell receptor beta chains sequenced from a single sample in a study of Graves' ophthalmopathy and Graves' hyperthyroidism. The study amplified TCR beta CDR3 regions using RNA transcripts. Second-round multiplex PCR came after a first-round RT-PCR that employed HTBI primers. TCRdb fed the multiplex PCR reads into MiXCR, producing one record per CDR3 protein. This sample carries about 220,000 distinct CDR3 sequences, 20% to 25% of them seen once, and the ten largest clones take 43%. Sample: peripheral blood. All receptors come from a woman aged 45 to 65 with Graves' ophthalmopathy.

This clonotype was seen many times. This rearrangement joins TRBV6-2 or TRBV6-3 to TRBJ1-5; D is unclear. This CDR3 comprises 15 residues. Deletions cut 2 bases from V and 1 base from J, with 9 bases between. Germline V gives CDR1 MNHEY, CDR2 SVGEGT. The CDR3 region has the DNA TGTGCCAGCAGTTACGAAGACGGCAGCAATCAGCCCCAGCATTTT. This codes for CASSYEDGSNQPQHF.

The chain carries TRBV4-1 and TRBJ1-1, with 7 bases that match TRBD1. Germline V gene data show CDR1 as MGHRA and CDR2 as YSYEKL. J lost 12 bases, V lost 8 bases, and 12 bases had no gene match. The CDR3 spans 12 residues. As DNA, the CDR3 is TGCGCCAGCGGTGAGGGAACAGGGGTAACTTTCTTT. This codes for CASGEGTGVTFF.

The CDR3, as DNA: TGTGCCAGCAGTGTGGACAGGGTAGGGGGGGAGCAGTACTTC. Its protein product is CASSVDRVGGEQYF. The chain carries TRBV2 and TRBJ2-7; 8 nucleotides match TRBD1. Germline loops: CDR1 SNHLY, CDR2 FYNNEI. The junction had 9 bases not matched to a gene; V was cut back by 4 bases and J by 7 bases. This CDR3 region has 14 residues.

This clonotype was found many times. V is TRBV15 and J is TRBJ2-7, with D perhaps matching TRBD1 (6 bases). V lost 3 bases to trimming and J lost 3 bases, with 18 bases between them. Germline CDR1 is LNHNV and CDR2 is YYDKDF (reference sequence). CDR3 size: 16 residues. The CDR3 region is CATSSVQGGPIYEQYF. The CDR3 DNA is TGTGCCACCAGCAGTGTACAGGGCGGGCCTATCTACGAGCAGTACTTC.

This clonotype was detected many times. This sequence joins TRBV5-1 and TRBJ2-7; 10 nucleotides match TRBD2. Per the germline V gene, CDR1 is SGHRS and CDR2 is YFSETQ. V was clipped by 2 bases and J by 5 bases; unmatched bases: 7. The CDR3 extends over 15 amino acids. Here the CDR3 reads CASSFTSGNPHEQYF. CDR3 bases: TGCGCCAGCAGCTTCACTAGCGGGAACCCCCACGAGCAGTACTTC.

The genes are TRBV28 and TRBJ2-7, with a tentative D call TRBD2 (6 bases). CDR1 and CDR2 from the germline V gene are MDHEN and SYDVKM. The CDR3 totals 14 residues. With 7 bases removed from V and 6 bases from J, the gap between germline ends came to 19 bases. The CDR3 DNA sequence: TGTGCCAGCACCCCGGGGCGGGGTCGGAGCGAGCAGTACTTC. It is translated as CASTPGRGRSEQYF.

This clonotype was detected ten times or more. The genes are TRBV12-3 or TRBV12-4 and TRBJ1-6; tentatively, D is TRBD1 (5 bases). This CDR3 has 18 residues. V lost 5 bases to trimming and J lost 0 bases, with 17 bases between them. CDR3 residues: CASSPPLRDSSYNSPLHF. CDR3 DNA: TGTGCCAGCAGTCCCCCCCTCAGGGATAGCTCCTATAATTCACCCCTCCACTTT.

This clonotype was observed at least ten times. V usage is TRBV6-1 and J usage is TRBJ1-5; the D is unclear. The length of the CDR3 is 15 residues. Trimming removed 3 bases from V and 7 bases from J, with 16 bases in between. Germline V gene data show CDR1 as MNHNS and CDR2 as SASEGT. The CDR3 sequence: CASSEGPTPGQPQHF. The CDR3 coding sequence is TGTGCCAGCAGTGAGGGCCCCACGCCGGGGCAGCCCCAGCATTTT.

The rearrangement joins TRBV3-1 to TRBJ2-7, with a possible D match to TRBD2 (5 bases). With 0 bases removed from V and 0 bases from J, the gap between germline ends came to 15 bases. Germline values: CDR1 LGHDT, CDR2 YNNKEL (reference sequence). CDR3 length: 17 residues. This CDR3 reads CASSQEGRRLSSYEQYF. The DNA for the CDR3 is TGTGCCAGCAGCCAAGAGGGAAGGAGGTTAAGCTCCTACGAGCAGTACTTC.

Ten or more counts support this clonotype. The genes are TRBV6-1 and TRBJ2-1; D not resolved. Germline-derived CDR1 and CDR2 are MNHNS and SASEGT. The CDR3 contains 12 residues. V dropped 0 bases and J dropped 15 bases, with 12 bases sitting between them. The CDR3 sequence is CASSEAMNTPFF. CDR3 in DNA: TGTGCCAGCAGTGAAGCGATGAATACGCCGTTCTTC.

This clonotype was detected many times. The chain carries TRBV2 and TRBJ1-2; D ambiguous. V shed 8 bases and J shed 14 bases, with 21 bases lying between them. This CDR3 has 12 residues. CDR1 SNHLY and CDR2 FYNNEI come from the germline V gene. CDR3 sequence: CASGQFQNYKTF. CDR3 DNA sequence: TGTGCCAGCGGGCAGTTCCAAAACTATAAGACCTTC.

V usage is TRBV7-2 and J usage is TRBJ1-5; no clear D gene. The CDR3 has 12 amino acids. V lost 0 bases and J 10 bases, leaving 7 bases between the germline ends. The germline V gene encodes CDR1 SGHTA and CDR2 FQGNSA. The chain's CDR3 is CASSLARAPQHF. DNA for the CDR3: TGTGCCAGCAGCTTAGCGCGGGCCCCCCAGCATTTT.

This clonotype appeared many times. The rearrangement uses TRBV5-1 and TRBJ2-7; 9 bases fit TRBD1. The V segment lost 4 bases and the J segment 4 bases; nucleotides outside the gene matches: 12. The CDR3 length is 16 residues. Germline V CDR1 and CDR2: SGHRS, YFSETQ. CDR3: CASSPSLGQGQYEQYF. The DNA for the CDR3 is TGCGCCAGCAGCCCCAGCCTCGGACAGGGGCAGTACGAGCAGTACTTC.

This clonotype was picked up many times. As DNA, the CDR3 is TGTGCCAGCGGGAGAGACTTCGAGACCCAGTACTTC. Translating gives CASGRDFETQYF. The chain is built from TRBV6-1 and TRBJ2-5, with D possibly matching TRBD2 (5 bases). The CDR3 runs 12 residues. Germline V gene data show CDR1 as MNHNS and CDR2 as SASEGT. Deletions cut 8 bases from V and 5 bases from J, with 12 bases between.

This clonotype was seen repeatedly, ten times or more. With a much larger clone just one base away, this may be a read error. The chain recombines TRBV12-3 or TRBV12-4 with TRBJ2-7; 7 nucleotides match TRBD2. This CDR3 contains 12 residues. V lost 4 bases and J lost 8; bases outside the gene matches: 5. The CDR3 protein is CASSSSGAKQYF. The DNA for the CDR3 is TGTGCCAGCAGTTCAAGCGGGGCAAAGCAGTACTTC.

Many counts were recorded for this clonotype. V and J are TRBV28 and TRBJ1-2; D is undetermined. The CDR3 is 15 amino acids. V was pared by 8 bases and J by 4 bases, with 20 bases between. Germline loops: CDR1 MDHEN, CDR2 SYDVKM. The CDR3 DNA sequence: TGTGCCAGCGGAAAACAACCACTAGTCCCCTATGGCTACACCTTC. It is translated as CASGKQPLVPYGYTF.

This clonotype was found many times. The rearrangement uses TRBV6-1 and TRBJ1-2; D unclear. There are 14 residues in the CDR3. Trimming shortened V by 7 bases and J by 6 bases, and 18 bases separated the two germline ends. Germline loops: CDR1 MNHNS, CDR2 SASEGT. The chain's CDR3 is CASTKGTALNGYTF. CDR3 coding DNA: TGTGCCAGCACTAAAGGCACAGCGCTGAATGGCTACACCTTC.

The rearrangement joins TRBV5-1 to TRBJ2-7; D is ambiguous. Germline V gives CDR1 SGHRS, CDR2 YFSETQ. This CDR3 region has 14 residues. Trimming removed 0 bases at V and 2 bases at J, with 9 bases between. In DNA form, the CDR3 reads TGCGCCAGCAGCTTGGGAAAACCTCCCTACGAGCAGTACTTC. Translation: CASSLGKPPYEQYF. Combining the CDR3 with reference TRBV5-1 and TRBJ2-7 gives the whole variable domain KAGVTQTPRYLIKTRGQQVTLSCSPISGHRSVSWYQQTPGQGLQFLFEYFSETQRNKGNFPGRFSGRQFSNSRSEMNVSTLELGDSALYLCASSLGKPPYEQYFGPGTRLTVT.

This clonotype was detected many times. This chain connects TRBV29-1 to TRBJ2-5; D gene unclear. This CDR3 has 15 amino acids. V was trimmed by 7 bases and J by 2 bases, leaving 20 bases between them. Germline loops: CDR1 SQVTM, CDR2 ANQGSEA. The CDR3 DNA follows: TGCAGCGCCAAGACCCCCCTTACAGTACAAGAGACCCAGTACTTC. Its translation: CSAKTPLTVQETQYF. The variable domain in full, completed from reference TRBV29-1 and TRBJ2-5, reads SAVISQKPSRDICQRGTSLTIQCQVDSQVTMMFWYRQQPGQSLTLIATANQGSEATYESGFVIDKFPISRPNLTFSTLTVSNMSPEDSSIYLCSAKTPLTVQETQYFGPGTRLLVL.